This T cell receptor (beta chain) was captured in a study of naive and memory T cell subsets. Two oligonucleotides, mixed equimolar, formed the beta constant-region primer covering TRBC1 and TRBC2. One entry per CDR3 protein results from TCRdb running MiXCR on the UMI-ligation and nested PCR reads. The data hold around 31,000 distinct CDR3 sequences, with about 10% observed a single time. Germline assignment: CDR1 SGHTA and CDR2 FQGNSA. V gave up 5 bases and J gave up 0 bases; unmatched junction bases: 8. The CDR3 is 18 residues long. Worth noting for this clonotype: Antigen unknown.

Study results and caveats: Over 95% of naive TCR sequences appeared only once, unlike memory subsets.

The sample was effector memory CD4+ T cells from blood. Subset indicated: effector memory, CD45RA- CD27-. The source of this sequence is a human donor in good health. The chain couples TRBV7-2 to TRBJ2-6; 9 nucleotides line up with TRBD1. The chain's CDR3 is CASSPRTGAYSGANVLTF. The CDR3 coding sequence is TGTGCCAGCAGCCCGCGGACAGGGGCTTACTCTGGGGCCAACGTCCTGACTTTC.